The 14 T cell receptor beta chains given below trace back to one sample, sequenced in a study of T cells in narcolepsy. Generated by immunoSEQ multiplex PCR, the TCRdb table keeps only in-frame clones and is missing some. The sample lists over 9,000 clones, 90% to 95% occurring once. The sequenced sample was CD45RA- memory CD4+ T cells from PBMCs. The receptors come from a human donor with narcolepsy.

The V and J genes are TRBV29-1 and TRBJ2-1; TRBD2 matches 12 bases. The V gene end was trimmed by 7 bases and the J gene end by 6 bases; junction bases not matched to a gene: 7. There are 14 residues in the CDR3. CDR1 and CDR2 from the germline V gene are SQVTM and ANQGSEA. CDR3 region: CSARTSGTTNEQFF. The CDR3 DNA is TGCAGCGCCCGGACTAGCGGGACGACCAATGAGCAGTTCTTC.

V usage is TRBV18 and J usage is TRBJ2-3; 7 bases are shared with TRBD1. Unmatched junction bases numbered 5, after V lost 3 bases and J lost 2 bases. This CDR3 has 15 residues. Germline-derived CDR1 and CDR2 are KGHSH and LQKENI. CDR3 in DNA: TGTGCCAGCTCACCCGTAGGACAGGTCACAGATACGCAGTATTTT. Protein: CASSPVGQVTDTQYF.

The chain recombines TRBV27 with TRBJ2-5, with D perhaps matching TRBD1 or TRBD2 (5 bases each). The CDR3 runs 15 residues. The V gene lost 4 bases and the J gene lost 3 bases, with 15 bases spanning the gap. CDR1 and CDR2 from the germline V gene are MNHEY and SMNVEV (reference sequence). This CDR3 is CASSSPMRGEETQYF. The CDR3, as DNA: TGTGCCAGCAGTTCCCCAATGAGAGGGGAAGAGACCCAGTACTTC.

The chain combines TRBV7-9 with TRBJ1-1; D perhaps matches TRBD1 (6 bases). Looked up from germline, CDR1 is SEHNR and CDR2 is FQNEAQ (reference sequence). This CDR3 comprises 13 residues. V dropped 1 base and J dropped 8 bases, with 11 bases sitting between them. In DNA, the CDR3 is TGTGCCAGCAGCTTAGTGATCGGGACAGAAGCTTTCTTT. Translated: CASSLVIGTEAFF.

The V and J genes are TRBV29-1 and TRBJ1-1, with D tentatively TRBD1 (6 bases). CDR1 SQVTM and CDR2 ANQGSEA come from the germline V gene. V shed 5 bases and J shed 3 bases, with 7 bases lying between them. The CDR3 runs 11 residues. The CDR3 loop reads CSVPGDTEAFF. The CDR3 DNA reads as TGCAGCGTTCCAGGGGACACTGAAGCTTTCTTT.

This sequence joins TRBV27 and TRBJ2-3; no reliable D call. The CDR3 contains 14 residues. Per germline, CDR1 MNHEY and CDR2 SMNVEV (reference sequence). Trimming stripped 2 bases from V and 4 bases from J, with 10 bases between. CDR3 nucleotide sequence: TGTGCCAGCAGTTTAAGATTAACGGCAGATACGCAGTATTTT. This translates into CASSLRLTADTQYF.

The chain couples TRBV5-5 to TRBJ2-1; TRBD1 matches at 8 bases. From germline, CDR1 is SGHKS and CDR2 YYEKEE (reference sequence). V shed 0 bases, J shed 9 bases, and the junction held 2 bases outside the gene matches. The CDR3 loop spans 13 amino acids. This CDR3 is CASSLVQGAEQFF. CDR3 sequence (DNA): TGTGCCAGCAGCTTGGTCCAGGGGGCTGAGCAGTTCTTC.

The rearrangement links TRBV18 to TRBJ1-4; D is possibly TRBD1 (6 bases). Trimming took off 4 bases at V and 3 bases at J, with 12 bases between the two ends. Germline V gives CDR1 KGHSH, CDR2 LQKENI. The CDR3 contains 15 residues. The CDR3 nucleotides are TGTGCCAGCTCACTCAACAGGGCACCTAATGAAAAACTGTTTTTT. Translated: CASSLNRAPNEKLFF.

This chain links TRBV2 with TRBJ1-1; 7 bases are a match to TRBD1. Germline CDR1 reads SNHLY; CDR2 reads FYNNEI. Germline trimming cut 7 bases from V and 8 bases from J; bases unmatched to any gene: 4. This CDR3 region has 11 residues. CDR3 bases: TGTGCCAGCACCAGGACAGGAGAAGCTTTCTTT. This sequence encodes CASTRTGEAFF.

The V and J genes are TRBV11-2 and TRBJ2-7; 16 nucleotides agree with TRBD2. This CDR3 has 18 amino acids. Trimming at V came to 1 base and at J to 1 base, leaving 4 bases not matched to a gene. From germline, CDR1 is SGHAT and CDR2 FQNNGV. CDR3: CASSLGGLAGGRSYEQYF. CDR3 nucleotides: TGTGCCAGCAGCTTAGGGGGACTAGCGGGAGGGCGGTCCTACGAGCAGTACTTC.

This rearrangement joins TRBV9 to TRBJ1-1; D gene unclear. Germline assignment: CDR1 SGDLS and CDR2 YYNGEE. V lost 0 bases to trimming and J lost 0 bases, with 6 bases between them. The CDR3 is made up of 14 amino acids. CDR3 sequence reads: CASSVDIMNTEAFF. The CDR3 DNA reads TGTGCCAGCAGCGTAGACATCATGAACACTGAAGCTTTCTTT.

J is TRBJ2-6 and V is TRBV2, with 8 bases aligning to TRBD1. V lost 8 bases, J lost 3 bases, and 6 bases stayed unmatched. CDR3 length equals 15 residues. CDR1 SNHLY and CDR2 FYNNEI come from the germline V gene. CDR3 nucleotide sequence: TGTGCCAGCGCGCAGGGGGCGGGTGGGGCCAACGTCCTGACTTTC. Protein: CASAQGAGGANVLTF.

This sequence joins TRBV7-6 and TRBJ2-7, with TRBD2 matching over 12 bases. The V segment lost 2 bases and the J segment 2 bases; nucleotides outside the gene matches: 4. The CDR3 is 16 amino acids. From germline, CDR1 is SGHVS and CDR2 FNYEAQ. CDR3 in amino acids: CASSLLGLAGTYEQYF. The CDR3 coding sequence is TGTGCCAGCAGCTTACTCGGACTAGCGGGGACCTACGAGCAGTACTTC. Based on the CDR3 plus reference TRBV7-6 and TRBJ2-7, the full variable domain is GAGVSQSPRYKVTKRGQDVALRCDPISGHVSLYWYRQALGQGPEFLTYFNYEAQQDKSGLPNDRFSAERPEGSISTLTIQRTEQRDSAMYRCASSLLGLAGTYEQYFGPGTRLTVT.

The J gene is TRBJ2-2, the V gene TRBV19; D is ambiguous. Trimming removed 7 bases at V and 6 bases at J, with 21 bases between. Per the germline V gene, CDR1 is LNHDA and CDR2 is SQIVND (reference sequence). The CDR3 has 16 residues. This chain's CDR3 is CASTPINRAYAGELFF. For the CDR3, the DNA is TGTGCCAGTACCCCGATCAACCGGGCCTACGCCGGGGAGCTGTTTTTT.